This T cell receptor beta chain was observed in a study of cytomegalovirus exposure and HLA in healthy donors. The CDR3 has 14 residues. V lost 3 bases to trimming and J lost 1 base, with 8 bases between them. CDR1 is MDHEN and CDR2 is SYDVKM in the germline V gene. TCRdb's table, derived via immunoSEQ multiplex PCR, lists solely in-frame clones and lacks some. Here the sample spans 200,000 or so clones, roughly 82% being singletons. The chain has TRBV28 and TRBJ2-3; maybe TRBD1 (6 bases). This TCR came from a woman aged 25 to 45 in good health and CMV-seropositive. Source material: PBMCs. The CDR3 region has the DNA TGTGCCAGCAGTTTGCGGACAGGCACAGATACGCAGTATTTT. As protein: CASSLRTGTDTQYF.